These 24 T cell receptor beta chains originate from one sample sequenced in a study of shared clonotypes between healthy human individuals. The data were produced by immunoSEQ multiplex PCR, yet TCRdb's version contains in-frame clones alone and is incomplete. The sample has nearly 1,000,000 clones; approximately 76% are singletons. Sequences were obtained from memory CD4+ T cells sorted from blood. Specified subset: CD45RA-negative fraction. These receptors came from a man younger than 30 in good health.

The chain links TRBV5-4 to TRBJ2-3, with D hard to call. Trimming cost V 0 bases and J 1 base, with 12 bases left between them. CDR1 and CDR2 from the germline V gene are SGHNT and YYREEE (reference sequence). The CDR3 loop spans 16 amino acids. The CDR3 reads CASSLEVGSGTDTQYF. The CDR3 DNA reads as TGTGCCAGCAGCTTGGAGGTGGGATCCGGCACAGATACGCAGTATTTT.

The V and J genes are TRBV5-5 and TRBJ2-7; 7 nucleotides align to TRBD2. V lost 7 bases and J lost 0; bases outside the gene matches: 7. The CDR3 consists of 14 residues. Germline CDR1 reads SGHKS; CDR2 reads YYEKEE (reference sequence). The CDR3 here is CASRLAANSYEQYF. The CDR3 DNA is TGTGCCAGCCGCCTAGCGGCGAACTCCTACGAGCAGTACTTC.

As to this clone: Other DNA sequences in the same sample also yield this CDR3. V is TRBV6-5 and J is TRBJ2-7; 8 nucleotides agree with TRBD1. The CDR3 length is 13 residues. CDR1 and CDR2 (germline): MNHEY, SVGAGI. The V and J ends lost 5 bases and 2 bases, in that order; junction bases with no gene match: 2. The CDR3 nucleotides read TGTGCCAGCAGTCAGGGGGCACCCTACGAGCAGTACTTC. Translating gives CASSQGAPYEQYF.

This clone was observed a few times. This rearrangement joins TRBV10-2 to TRBJ1-1; 7 bases agree with TRBD1. The CDR3 is 14 amino acids. Germline V gene lookup returns CDR1 WSHSY and CDR2 SAAADI. The V gene end was trimmed by 6 bases and the J gene end by 2 bases; junction bases not matched to a gene: 6. The CDR3 is CASSAGQFNTEAFF. The DNA of the CDR3 is TGCGCCAGCAGCGCGGGACAGTTTAACACTGAAGCTTTCTTT.

This chain joins TRBV28 and TRBJ1-5, with 10 bases identical to TRBD1. CDR1 MDHEN and CDR2 SYDVKM come from the germline V gene. The CDR3 consists of 15 residues. V shed 7 bases and J 7 bases; nucleotides not matched to a gene: 10. The CDR3 spells CASTPTGGVQQPQHF. The CDR3 nucleotides are TGTGCCAGCACCCCGACAGGGGGCGTTCAACAGCCCCAGCATTTT.

The count of this clone is one. The rearrangement joins TRBV6-1 to TRBJ1-3, with D unclear. The CDR3 has 14 residues. V lost 5 bases to trimming and J lost 0 bases, with 8 bases between them. Germline assignment: CDR1 MNHNS and CDR2 SASEGT. CDR3: CASSRAGSGNTIYF. As DNA, the CDR3 is TGTGCCAGCAGTCGAGCAGGCTCTGGAAACACCATATATTTT.

The CDR3 DNA is TGTGCCAGCAGCCCAAACCGGGACAGCAAAGGGGGCTACACCTTC. Protein product: CASSPNRDSKGGYTF. The V and J genes are TRBV7-3 and TRBJ1-2, with TRBD1 matching 7 bases. The CDR3 totals 15 residues. Germline CDR1 and CDR2: SGHTA and FQGTGA. V dropped 5 bases and J dropped 8; count of bases not matched to a gene: 14.

The chain has TRBV5-1 and TRBJ2-3; 10 positions agree with TRBD1. The CDR3 covers 15 residues. V trimming: 2 bases; J trimming: 4 bases; junction bases outside the gene matches: 4. CDR1 is SGHRS and CDR2 is YFSETQ in the germline V gene. CDR3 protein: CASSFSGTGADTQYF. The DNA for the CDR3 is TGCGCCAGCAGCTTTTCCGGGACAGGGGCAGATACGCAGTATTTT.

This chain uses TRBV18 with TRBJ2-7, with D unclear. The V end was cut by 3 bases, the J end by 0 bases, with 9 bases between. Germline V gives CDR1 KGHSH, CDR2 LQKENI. The CDR3 loop spans 14 amino acids. The CDR3 DNA reads as TGTGCCAGCTCACCGAAAGAAAGCTCCTACGAGCAGTACTTC. Amino acid sequence: CASSPKESSYEQYF.

This clone came up a few times. In the same sample, other DNA sequences code for this CDR3. The chain employs TRBV2 and TRBJ2-5, with 8 nucleotides matching TRBD1. The junction had 3 bases not matched to a gene; V was cut back by 4 bases and J by 2 bases. In germline, CDR1 is SNHLY, CDR2 FYNNEI. The CDR3 consists of 14 residues. As DNA, the CDR3 is TGTGCCAGCAGTGCGGACAGGGCACAAGAGACCCAGTACTTC. This gives the protein CASSADRAQETQYF. Filled out from reference TRBV2 and TRBJ2-5, the complete variable domain reads EPEVTQTPSHQVTQMGQEVILRCVPISNHLYFYWYRQILGQKVEFLVSFYNNEISEKSEIFDDQFSVERPDGSNFTLKIRSTKLEDSAMYFCASSADRAQETQYFGPGTRLLVL.

The chain couples TRBV29-1 to TRBJ2-1; a weak D match, TRBD2 (6 bases). Per germline, CDR1 SQVTM and CDR2 ANQGSEA. V lost 4 bases to trimming and J lost 8 bases, with 15 bases between them. The CDR3 is made up of 13 amino acids. The CDR3 loop is CSVGRGSGDEQFF. CDR3 nucleotide sequence: TGCAGCGTTGGTCGGGGGAGTGGCGATGAGCAGTTCTTC.

The CDR3 is CASSLSWMSSGNTIYF. The CDR3 DNA follows: TGTGCCAGCAGTTTATCGTGGATGAGCTCTGGAAACACCATATATTTT. The chain carries TRBV27 and TRBJ1-3, with D unresolved. Germline CDR1 reads MNHEY; CDR2 reads SMNVEV (reference sequence). The CDR3 totals 16 residues. The ends were cut back, 0 bases at V and 0 bases at J, with 9 bases in the middle.

As DNA, the CDR3 is TGTGCCAGCAGTTACGGTCAGGGCGGGCCCGGTTTCTTT. Translated, it gives CASSYGQGGPGFF. The chain recombines TRBV6-6 with TRBJ1-1, with D possibly being TRBD1 (5 bases). The CDR3 is made up of 13 amino acids. The ends were cut back, 2 bases at V and 13 bases at J, with 17 bases in the middle. Germline V gene sequence: CDR1 MNHNY, CDR2 SVGAGI (reference sequence).

The chain joins TRBV6-5 to TRBJ1-3; D not certain. In germline, CDR1 is MNHEY, CDR2 SVGAGI. There are 15 residues in the CDR3. Trimming removed 5 bases from V and 1 base from J, with 12 bases in between. CDR3 sequence: CASSTGGKSGNTIYF. Written as DNA, the CDR3 is TGTGCCAGCAGTACTGGAGGGAAGTCTGGAAACACCATATATTTT.

This rearrangement joins TRBV19 to TRBJ1-2; 7 bases fit TRBD1. The CDR3 consists of 13 residues. Germline V gives CDR1 LNHDA, CDR2 SQIVND (reference sequence). The V gene end was trimmed by 9 bases and the J gene end by 0 bases; junction bases not matched to a gene: 4. The CDR3 nucleotides read TGTGCCAGCGCCGGGACAGCTAACTATGGCTACACCTTC. It is translated as CASAGTANYGYTF. Full variable domain (missing parts from reference TRBV19 and TRBJ1-2): DGGITQSPKYLFRKEGQNVTLSCEQNLNHDAMYWYRQDPGQGLRLIYYSQIVNDFQKGDIAEGYSVSREKKESFPLTVTSAQKNPTAFYLCASAGTANYGYTFGSGTRLTVV.

V usage is TRBV11-2 and J usage is TRBJ2-1; 11 bases agree with TRBD2. The CDR3 loop spans 15 amino acids. Germline V gene lookup returns CDR1 SGHAT and CDR2 FQNNGV. V lost 4 bases, J lost 4 bases, and 3 bases stayed unmatched. The CDR3, as DNA: TGTGCCAGCAGCTCCTCTAGCGGGAGGTACAATGAGCAGTTCTTC. This sequence encodes CASSSSSGRYNEQFF.

The chain joins TRBV28 to TRBJ1-5, with D maybe TRBD1 (5 bases). Trimming left V 6 bases short and J 5 bases short, with 11 bases between. The CDR3 is made up of 13 amino acids. Germline-derived CDR1 and CDR2 are MDHEN and SYDVKM. This CDR3 reads CASSGGRDQPQHF. The CDR3 DNA is TGTGCCAGCAGCGGTGGCAGGGATCAGCCCCAGCATTTT.

Note on this clone: Germline is not matched at one junction end, which may reflect a read error. The chain joins TRBV5-1 to TRBJ1-1, with D possibly TRBD1 on 5 matching bases. The CDR3 is made up of 15 amino acids. Germline V gives CDR1 SGHRS, CDR2 YFSETQ. The CDR3 nucleotides read TGCGCCAGCAGCTCCATAGCACAGGTGAATACTGAAGCTTTCTTT. It encodes CASSSIAQVNTEAFF.

V is TRBV6-1 and J is TRBJ1-1; 8 positions match TRBD1. The CDR3 sequence is 19 residues long. Losses at the gene ends were 2 bases for V and 0 bases for J; bases not matched to a gene: 14. Germline V gives CDR1 MNHNS, CDR2 SASEGT. Here the CDR3 reads CASSESVGIRDRLNTEAFF. The CDR3 DNA sequence: TGTGCCAGCAGTGAATCCGTGGGGATCCGGGACAGGTTGAACACTGAAGCTTTCTTT.

The chain links TRBV6-1 to TRBJ1-5, with D unresolved. Germline V CDR1 and CDR2: MNHNS, SASEGT. V dropped 7 bases and J dropped 3 bases, with 7 bases sitting between them. The CDR3 totals 12 residues. The CDR3: CASNEPNQPQHF. DNA for the CDR3: TGTGCCAGCAATGAGCCCAATCAGCCCCAGCATTTT.

The chain joins TRBV11-3 to TRBJ1-6; D is ambiguous. The CDR3 sequence is 13 residues long. CDR1 is SGHNT and CDR2 is YENEEA in the germline V gene. V was clipped by 4 bases and J by 8 bases, with 9 bases between them. CDR3 coding DNA: TGTGCCAGCAGCTCGGGCCCTGATTCACCCCTCCACTTT. The encoded protein is CASSSGPDSPLHF.

The chain combines TRBV6-1 with TRBJ2-5, with D unclear. The CDR3 sequence is 13 residues long. Germline V lookup: CDR1 MNHNS, CDR2 SASEGT. Trimming removed 6 bases from V and 1 base from J, with 9 bases in between. The CDR3 nucleotides read TGTGCCAGCAGCCCGGTGGCCCAAGAGACCCAGTACTTC. Translating gives CASSPVAQETQYF.

The chain couples TRBV6-6 to TRBJ2-3; D is perhaps TRBD2 (5 bases). This CDR3 region has 13 residues. Trimming removed 6 bases from V and 0 bases from J, with 7 bases in between. Germline values: CDR1 MNHNY, CDR2 SVGAGI (reference sequence). CDR3 sequence: CASSGLSTDTQYF. CDR3 sequence (DNA): TGTGCCAGCAGCGGACTCAGCACAGATACGCAGTATTTT.

In this sample, this clone turned up a few times. The V gene is TRBV28, the J gene TRBJ1-5, with D perhaps matching TRBD1 (5 bases). The germline V gene encodes CDR1 MDHEN and CDR2 SYDVKM. This CDR3 is 15 amino acids long. The germline V and J ends were trimmed by 7 bases and 6 bases, with 19 bases remaining between them. The DNA for the CDR3 is TGTGCCAGCACCTGGGGCGCCGGTTTGAGTCAGCCCCAGCATTTT. This translates into CASTWGAGLSQPQHF.